The 32 T cell receptor beta chains reported below all come from one sample, sequenced in a study of CD8 T cells in Susac syndrome. Random hexamers primed reverse transcription of about 0.5 to 1 ug RNA. TCRdb itself ran the immunoSEQ multiplex PCR reads through MiXCR, one entry per CDR3 protein. The sample records about 300,000 distinct CDR3 sequences, roughly nine tenths being singletons. Material for sequencing was CD4+ T cells from PBMCs. These receptors originate from a human donor with multiple sclerosis.

CDR3 sequence (DNA): TGTGCTAGTGGCGACAGGAGAAATTCACCCCTCCACTTT. Amino acid sequence: CASGDRRNSPLHF. This chain links TRBV12-5 with TRBJ1-6; maybe TRBD1 (6 bases). Germline V gene sequence: CDR1 LGHNT, CDR2 FRNRAP. The CDR3 totals 13 residues. Trimming removed 6 bases from V and 7 bases from J, with 10 bases in between.

The rearrangement joins TRBV20-1 to TRBJ2-3, with 8 bases aligning to TRBD2. The junction had 8 bases not matched to a gene; V was cut back by 6 bases and J by 0 bases. This CDR3 region has 15 residues. Germline lookup yields CDR1 DFQATT and CDR2 SNEGSKA (reference sequence). CDR3 residues: CSALGRGGSTDTQYF. The CDR3 nucleotides are TGCAGTGCCCTTGGACGGGGGGGTAGCACAGATACGCAGTATTTT.

Written as DNA, the CDR3 is TGCGCCAGCAGTCAACCCCCTAGTTTTGTGACCCAGTACTTC. Protein sequence: CASSQPPSFVTQYF. V is TRBV23-1 and J is TRBJ2-5; D is ambiguous. TRBV23-1 is sorted into the ORF group, with uncertain function. Trimming left V 2 bases short and J 7 bases short, with 14 bases between. This CDR3 is built from 14 residues.

The rearrangement joins TRBV5-1 to TRBJ2-1; TRBD2 matches 11 bases. Germline loops: CDR1 SGHRS, CDR2 YFSETQ. The CDR3 totals 16 residues. The junction had 12 bases not matched to a gene; V was cut back by 4 bases and J by 9 bases. The chain's CDR3 is CASSRKIAGGRVEQFF. The CDR3 DNA follows: TGCGCCAGCAGCCGGAAAATAGCGGGAGGGCGGGTTGAGCAGTTCTTC. Variable domain in full (rest from reference TRBV5-1 and TRBJ2-1): KAGVTQTPRYLIKTRGQQVTLSCSPISGHRSVSWYQQTPGQGLQFLFEYFSETQRNKGNFPGRFSGRQFSNSRSEMNVSTLELGDSALYLCASSRKIAGGRVEQFFGPGTRLTVL.

This clonotype has just one count. The chain combines TRBV7-9 with TRBJ1-4, with TRBD1 as a possible D gene (6 bases). The ends were cut back, 0 bases at V and 9 bases at J, with 11 bases in the middle. CDR1 and CDR2 from the germline V gene are SEHNR and FQNEAQ (reference sequence). This CDR3 has 14 residues. This CDR3 is CASSLAGHSQKLFF. Here the CDR3 DNA reads TGTGCCAGCAGCTTAGCGGGACACTCACAAAAACTGTTTTTT.

The chain links TRBV6-6 to TRBJ1-2; the D gene is possibly TRBD1 (5 bases). Germline loops: CDR1 MNHNY, CDR2 SVGAGI (reference sequence). V gave up 6 bases and J gave up 6 bases, with 20 bases separating them. The CDR3 runs 15 residues. The CDR3 nucleotides read TGTGCCAGCAGCCTACTGAGGACACCGCTTGATGGCTACACCTTC. Its protein is CASSLLRTPLDGYTF.

The chain couples TRBV18 to TRBJ1-5, with unresolved D. The CDR3 spans 13 residues. Per germline, CDR1 KGHSH and CDR2 LQKENI. Between the trimmed V and J ends, which lost 3 bases and 11 bases, there was a span of 14 bases. CDR3 region: CASSPTGGSAQHF. In DNA, the CDR3 is TGTGCCAGCTCACCCACGGGTGGATCGGCCCAGCATTTT.

The chain has TRBV18 and TRBJ1-2; TRBD1 is a possible D gene (6 bases). Trimming removed 5 bases at V and 1 base at J, with 17 bases between. Germline V gives CDR1 KGHSH, CDR2 LQKENI. This CDR3 has 16 amino acids. CDR3 region: CASSAPLGGHNYGYTF. CDR3 DNA: TGTGCCAGCTCAGCTCCTTTGGGGGGGCATAACTATGGCTACACCTTC.

This rearrangement joins TRBV5-6 to TRBJ2-1; D assignment may be TRBD1 or TRBD2 (5 bases each). Trimming shortened V by 3 bases and J by 0 bases, and 13 bases separated the two germline ends. The CDR3 contains 16 residues. CDR1 and CDR2 from the germline V gene are SGHDT and YYEEEE. CDR3 loop: CASSSFGASSYNEQFF. The CDR3 DNA is TGTGCCAGCAGCTCGTTCGGGGCGAGCTCCTACAATGAGCAGTTCTTC.

This clonotype was recorded once. One end of the junction fails to match germline, which may point to a read error. J is TRBJ2-1 and V is TRBV23-1; D is undetermined. TRBV23-1 is labeled an ORF, and its function is uncertain. This CDR3 is built from 14 residues. The CDR3 here is CASSQVRSYNERFF. The DNA of the CDR3 is TGCGCCAGCAGTCAAGTAAGATCCTACAATGAGCGGTTCTTC.

The rearrangement links TRBV12-3 or TRBV12-4 to TRBJ1-1; D is unclear. CDR3 length equals 14 residues. The V end lost 5 bases, the J end lost 2 bases, and 12 bases lay between the germline ends. The CDR3 loop reads CASSTSGVNTEAFF. CDR3 DNA sequence: TGTGCCAGCAGTACCTCCGGTGTTAACACTGAAGCTTTCTTT.

V is TRBV6-2 or TRBV6-3 and J is TRBJ2-3, with D unresolved. The CDR3 totals 17 residues. Germline V gene data show CDR1 as MNHEY and CDR2 as SVGEGT. V was shortened by 2 bases and J by 0 bases, with 15 bases between the two germline ends. CDR3 bases: TGTGCCAGCAGTTACGTTTCTGGTCGTCCTAGCACAGATACGCAGTATTTT. It yields the protein CASSYVSGRPSTDTQYF.

The V and J genes are TRBV6-5 and TRBJ2-2, with TRBD1 matching 9 bases. This CDR3 has 19 residues. Trimming cost V 6 bases and J 0 bases; bases outside gene matches: 14. CDR1 is MNHEY, CDR2 SVGAGI, per germline. The CDR3 sequence is CASRYEGQGRRANTGELFF. The CDR3 nucleotides are TGTGCCAGCAGGTACGAAGGACAGGGGCGAAGAGCGAACACCGGGGAGCTGTTTTTT.

The chain uses TRBV12-3 or TRBV12-4 and TRBJ1-2, with D possibly matching TRBD1 (6 bases). The CDR3 is made up of 15 amino acids. V gave up 5 bases and J gave up 4 bases, with 17 bases separating them. The CDR3 DNA reads as TGTGCCAGCAGTGATGACATCAGGGGAGGCTATGGCTACACCTTC. Translation gives CASSDDIRGGYGYTF.

V usage is TRBV3-1 and J usage is TRBJ1-4; weak D call: TRBD1 (5 bases). The length of the CDR3 is 16 residues. Looked up from germline, CDR1 is LGHDT and CDR2 is YNNKEL (reference sequence). V lost 0 bases to trimming and J lost 6 bases, with 14 bases between them. The CDR3 sequence is CASSQDPGRWDEKLFF. The CDR3 DNA is TGTGCCAGCAGCCAAGACCCGGGACGGTGGGATGAAAAACTGTTTTTT. The complete variable domain, with remaining parts taken from reference TRBV3-1 and TRBJ1-4, reads DTAVSQTPKYLVTQMGNDKSIKCEQNLGHDTMYWYKQDSKKFLKIMFSYNNKELIINETVPNRFSPKSPDKAHLNLHINSLELGDSAVYFCASSQDPGRWDEKLFFGSGTQLSVL.

As for this clonotype: At one end the junction does not follow the germline gene, possibly because of a read error. The chain carries TRBV4-2 and TRBJ2-1; 7 bases map to TRBD2. The CDR3 runs 16 residues. Germline V gives CDR1 LGHNA, CDR2 YNFKEQ. Here the CDR3 DNA reads TGTGCCAGCAACCAAGGGGAGGTAGCGGGTCACAATGAGCAGTTCTTC. Its protein product is CASNQGEVAGHNEQFF.

The chain carries TRBV4-1 and TRBJ2-1; 10 bases match TRBD2. Germline V gene lookup returns CDR1 MGHRA and CDR2 YSYEKL. The junction had 3 bases not matched to a gene; V was cut back by 3 bases and J by 4 bases. CDR3 length: 15 residues. The CDR3 region has the DNA TGCGCCAGCAGCCAGGGGACTAGCGTTTACAATGAGCAGTTCTTC. Its translation is CASSQGTSVYNEQFF.

V usage is TRBV5-1 and J usage is TRBJ1-1, with D unresolved. The germline V gene has CDR1 SGHRS and CDR2 YFSETQ. The CDR3 length is 15 residues. V was trimmed by 4 bases and J by 4 bases, leaving 17 bases between them. The CDR3 coding sequence is TGCGCCAGCAGCCGCATCAGCTCTGTGGCCACTGAAGCTTTCTTT. This encodes CASSRISSVATEAFF.

J is TRBJ1-3 and V is TRBV9; maybe TRBD1 (6 bases). Germline CDR1 reads SGDLS; CDR2 reads YYNGEE. The CDR3 is 15 amino acids. V dropped 3 bases and J dropped 0 bases, with 10 bases sitting between them. CDR3 in DNA: TGTGCCAGCAGCGACCAGGGGTACTCTGGAAACACCATATATTTT. Translating gives CASSDQGYSGNTIYF. The full variable domain, its missing parts supplied by reference TRBV9 and TRBJ1-3, is DSGVTQTPKHLITATGQRVTLRCSPRSGDLSVYWYQQSLDQGLQFLIQYYNGEERAKGNILERFSAQQFPDLHSELNLSSLELGDSALYFCASSDQGYSGNTIYFGEGSWLTVV.

The CDR3 DNA follows: TGTGCCTGCGGCCGTGATCAGCCCCAGCATTTT. It yields the protein CACGRDQPQHF. The J gene is TRBJ1-5, the V gene TRBV30; D call uncertain. The CDR3 is made up of 11 amino acids. Germline CDR1 is GTSNPN and CDR2 is SVGIG (reference sequence). Trimming removed 6 bases from V and 5 bases from J, with 8 bases in between.

The J gene is TRBJ1-4, the V gene TRBV12-3 or TRBV12-4; D is ambiguous. V was trimmed by 6 bases and J by 2 bases, leaving 13 bases between them. This CDR3 is 15 amino acids long. CDR3 nucleotide sequence: TGTGCCAGCAGCCCGATCGAGGGTACTAATGAAAAACTGTTTTTT. It codes for CASSPIEGTNEKLFF.

V and J are TRBV5-1 and TRBJ2-3, with 7 bases lining up with TRBD2. Germline loops: CDR1 SGHRS, CDR2 YFSETQ. This CDR3 comprises 16 residues. The V gene end was trimmed by 4 bases and the J gene end by 1 base; junction bases not matched to a gene: 9. The CDR3 sequence is CASSQPERGRTDTQYF. The CDR3 DNA reads as TGCGCCAGCAGCCAGCCCGAGCGGGGACGCACAGATACGCAGTATTTT.

The chain is built from TRBV20-1 and TRBJ2-3; the match to TRBD2 covers 7 bases. The CDR3 is 16 amino acids. Germline-derived CDR1 and CDR2 are DFQATT and SNEGSKA (reference sequence). V shed 5 bases, J shed 3 bases, and the junction held 14 bases outside the gene matches. The CDR3: CSAPTRVAGLTDTQYF. The CDR3 region has the DNA TGCAGTGCTCCAACTCGAGTAGCGGGTCTTACAGATACGCAGTATTTT.

This chain links TRBV11-3 with TRBJ2-1, with D possibly called TRBD1 or TRBD2 (5 bases each). The CDR3 totals 13 residues. With 1 base removed from V and 9 bases from J, the gap between germline ends came to 10 bases. Per germline, CDR1 SGHNT and CDR2 YENEEA. The CDR3 reads CASSLGGPTEQFF. The CDR3 DNA is TGTGCCAGCAGCTTAGGGGGACCCACTGAGCAGTTCTTC.

The V call is TRBV6-6, the J call TRBJ1-1; tentatively, D is TRBD1 (5 bases). Germline CDR1 and CDR2: MNHNY and SVGAGI (reference sequence). CDR3 size: 11 residues. V lost 8 bases and J 10 bases, leaving 14 bases between the germline ends. The CDR3 coding sequence is TGTGCCAGCCGAGCGGGGGGAAGAGCTTTCTTT. Its protein is CASRAGGRAFF.

The rearrangement joins TRBV20-1 to TRBJ1-2; D gene uncertain. The CDR3 has 13 residues. CDR1 and CDR2 from the germline V gene are DFQATT and SNEGSKA (reference sequence). V was cut by 2 bases and J by 6 bases, with 13 bases left in between. This CDR3 reads CSARTRDTDGYTF. The DNA of the CDR3 is TGCAGTGCTAGAACTCGTGACACGGATGGCTACACCTTC.

This chain connects TRBV5-1 to TRBJ1-6; D is possibly TRBD1 (6 bases). Trimming took off 3 bases at V and 8 bases at J, with 9 bases between the two ends. The CDR3 has 13 amino acids. From germline, CDR1 is SGHRS and CDR2 YFSETQ. The CDR3 nucleotides are TGCGCCAGCAGCTGGACAGAAGATTCACCCCTCCACTTT. This gives the protein CASSWTEDSPLHF.

The sample holds a few counts of this clonotype. The rearrangement joins TRBV7-6 to TRBJ1-2; D unclear. The CDR3 has 13 amino acids. Germline CDR1 SGHVS, CDR2 FNYEAQ. Trimming removed 0 bases at V and 7 bases at J, with 9 bases between. Written as DNA, the CDR3 is TGTGCCAGCAGCTTAGCGTCAGGAGGTGGCTACACCTTC. This sequence encodes CASSLASGGGYTF.

The chain combines TRBV20-1 with TRBJ1-4; D unresolved. This CDR3 is built from 14 residues. The V end was cut by 0 bases, the J end by 0 bases, with 5 bases between. Germline CDR1 reads DFQATT; CDR2 reads SNEGSKA (reference sequence). CDR3 DNA: TGCAGTGCTAGAGAAATTACAACTAATGAAAAACTGTTTTTT. Its protein is CSAREITTNEKLFF.

The V gene is TRBV7-2, the J gene TRBJ2-3; TRBD2 matches 10 bases. Germline V lookup: CDR1 SGHTA, CDR2 FQGNSA. CDR3 length equals 16 residues. J was trimmed by 1 base and V by 4 bases; bases with no gene match: 5. This CDR3 reads CASSSKREGGTDTQYF. CDR3 bases: TGTGCCAGCAGCTCTAAGCGGGAGGGAGGCACAGATACGCAGTATTTT.

This rearrangement joins TRBV3-1 to TRBJ1-1; D is perhaps TRBD1 (6 bases). CDR1 is LGHDT and CDR2 is YNNKEL in the germline V gene (reference sequence). Trimming removed 4 bases at V and 4 bases at J, with 16 bases between. The CDR3 has 15 residues. DNA for the CDR3: TGTGCCAGCAGCCTAACGACCAGGGGTACCACTGAAGCTTTCTTT. Translating it yields CASSLTTRGTTEAFF. Drawing the rest from reference TRBV3-1 and TRBJ1-1, the complete variable domain is DTAVSQTPKYLVTQMGNDKSIKCEQNLGHDTMYWYKQDSKKFLKIMFSYNNKELIINETVPNRFSPKSPDKAHLNLHINSLELGDSAVYFCASSLTTRGTTEAFFGQGTRLTVV.

The chain recombines TRBV5-1 with TRBJ1-6, with unresolved D. The germline CDR1 and CDR2 sequences are SGHRS and YFSETQ. V dropped 6 bases and J dropped 5 bases, with 12 bases sitting between them. CDR3 length equals 14 residues. DNA for the CDR3: TGCGCCAGCACCGGTGGGGTAGATAATTCACCCCTCCACTTT. Protein: CASTGGVDNSPLHF.